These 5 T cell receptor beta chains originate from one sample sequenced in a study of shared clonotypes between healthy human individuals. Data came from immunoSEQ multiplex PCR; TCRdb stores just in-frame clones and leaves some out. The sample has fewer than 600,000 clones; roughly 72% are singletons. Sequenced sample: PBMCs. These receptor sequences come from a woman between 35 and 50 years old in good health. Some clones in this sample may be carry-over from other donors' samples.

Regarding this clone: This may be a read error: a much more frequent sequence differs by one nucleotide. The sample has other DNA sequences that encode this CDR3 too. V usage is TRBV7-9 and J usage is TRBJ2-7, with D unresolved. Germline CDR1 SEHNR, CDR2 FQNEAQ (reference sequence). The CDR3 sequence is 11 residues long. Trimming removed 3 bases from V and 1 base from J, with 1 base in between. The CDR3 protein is CASSFSYEQYF. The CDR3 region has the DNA TGTGCCAGCAGCTTTTCCTACGAGCAGTACTTC.

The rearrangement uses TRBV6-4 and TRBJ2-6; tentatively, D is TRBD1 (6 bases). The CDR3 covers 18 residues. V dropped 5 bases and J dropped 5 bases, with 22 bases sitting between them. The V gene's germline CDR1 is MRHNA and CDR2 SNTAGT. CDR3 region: CASSFWDTRQSRANVLTF. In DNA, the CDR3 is TGTGCCAGCAGTTTCTGGGACACACGACAAAGTCGGGCCAACGTCCTGACTTTC.

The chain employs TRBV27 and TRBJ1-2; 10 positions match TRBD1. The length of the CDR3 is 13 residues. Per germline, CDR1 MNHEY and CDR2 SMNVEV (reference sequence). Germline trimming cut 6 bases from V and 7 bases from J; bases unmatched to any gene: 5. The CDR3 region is CASRPTGGRGYTF. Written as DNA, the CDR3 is TGTGCCAGCAGACCGACAGGGGGCCGTGGCTACACCTTC.

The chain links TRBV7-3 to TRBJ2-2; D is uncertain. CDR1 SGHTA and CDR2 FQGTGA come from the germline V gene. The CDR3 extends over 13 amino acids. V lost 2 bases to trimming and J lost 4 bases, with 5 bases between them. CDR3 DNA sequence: TGTGCCAGCAGCTTACGGGCCACCGGGGAGCTGTTTTTT. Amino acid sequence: CASSLRATGELFF.

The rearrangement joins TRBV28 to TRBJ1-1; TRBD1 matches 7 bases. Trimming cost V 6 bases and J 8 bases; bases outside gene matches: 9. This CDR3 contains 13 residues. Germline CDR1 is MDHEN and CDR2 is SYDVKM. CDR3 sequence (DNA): TGTGCCAGCAGAAGGACAGGACCAGGGGAAGCTTTCTTT. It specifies CASRRTGPGEAFF.